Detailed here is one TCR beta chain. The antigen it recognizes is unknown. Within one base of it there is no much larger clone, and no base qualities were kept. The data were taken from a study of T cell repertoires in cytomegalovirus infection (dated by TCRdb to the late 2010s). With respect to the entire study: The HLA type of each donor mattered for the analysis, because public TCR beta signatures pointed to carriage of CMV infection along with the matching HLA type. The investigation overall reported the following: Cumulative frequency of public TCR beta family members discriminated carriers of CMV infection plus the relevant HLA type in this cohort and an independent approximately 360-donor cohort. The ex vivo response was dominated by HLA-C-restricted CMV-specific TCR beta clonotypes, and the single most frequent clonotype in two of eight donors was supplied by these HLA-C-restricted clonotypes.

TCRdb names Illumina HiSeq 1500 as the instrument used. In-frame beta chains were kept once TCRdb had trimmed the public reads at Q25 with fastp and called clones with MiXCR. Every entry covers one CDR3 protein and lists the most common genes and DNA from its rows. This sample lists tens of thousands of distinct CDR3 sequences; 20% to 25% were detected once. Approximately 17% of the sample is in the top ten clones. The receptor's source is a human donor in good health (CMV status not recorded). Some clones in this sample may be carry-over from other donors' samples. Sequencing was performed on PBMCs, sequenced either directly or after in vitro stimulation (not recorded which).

The nucleotide sequence reads TGTGCCAGCAGTGAACACGCAGGCGATAATCAGCCCCAGCATTTT. Its product reads: CASSEHAGDNQPQHF. The sequence links TRBV2 to TRBJ1-5; no D segment can be confidently identified. Spanning cysteine to phenylalanine, the CDR3 consists of 15 amino acids. Only the CDR3 part of the read is kept: 45 bases, read in frame from the first base. Trimming removed 2 bases from V and 4 bases from J, leaving 12 bases between the germline ends. The germline V gene gives CDR1 as SNHLY and CDR2 as FYNNEI.